This T cell receptor (beta chain) was identified during a study of T cell responses to AZD1222 COVID-19 vaccine (dated by TCRdb to the early 2020s). In the study overall: AZD1222 recipients whose second dose came at about 4 weeks and those whose second dose came at about 12 weeks were combined into one group, since spike-specific TCR depth and breadth did not differ between the two schedules. TCR sequencing was performed for over 230 trial participants, of whom around 200 were given two doses of AZD1222 and some 26 were given two doses of MenACWY control vaccine. Trial participants were enrolled by age into subgroups of 18-55, 56-69 and 70-plus years, and 148, 28 and 57 TCR-sequenced participants, respectively, were included in these subgroups.

The time point label, read with the paper, signifies: baseline before first vaccination. Samples from vaccinated people were obtained from the UK trials COV001 and COV002, which included a single-blind randomized controlled phase 2/3 trial of AZD1222 (ChAdOx1 nCoV-19) in healthy adults. For TCRbeta chain sequencing, PBMC samples were collected from trial participants at day 0 and at day 28 after the second dose. The CDR3 regions of human TCRbeta chains were analyzed by immunosequencing. In the original analysis: TCRs in the repertoires were compared against a reference library of SARS-CoV-2-specific TCRs that had been generated with the MIRA antigen-specificity platform. Breadth meant the fraction of unique TCRs that were SARS-CoV-2-associated, whereas depth meant the fraction of total T cells that were SARS-CoV-2-associated. Using the MIRA data, each spike-specific TCR was assigned both to the spike region to which the TCR was reactive and to a CD4 or CD8 class. Log10-transformed breadth and depth values were compared by one-way ANOVA with Sidak's multiple comparisons tests. TCRdb mirrors the immuneACCESS table, restricted to in-frame sequences. Some clones are absent from its copies; in checked studies, under half trace to an unresolved V gene, and the reason for the others is unknown. V and J calls and clone size are as listed in that table; D and trimming were resolved from the DNA. For this sample the table gives about 82,000 clones, of which 90% were detected only once. The top ten clonotypes cover about 5.2% of the sample.

On this clone itself: The antigen it binds to is not known. The record has no base qualities; no much larger clone is one base away.

What the study reported, not specific to this receptor: Participants were mostly white British, with more females than males. The authors suggested clonal diversity may have been underestimated. The 56-69-year group was small, and its depth increase did not reach significance, likely because of low power. Reportedly, almost half of the unique spike-specific TCRs recognized epitopes lying outside the regions that are mutated in the B.1.351 and B.1.1.7 variants. The vaccine-associated CD4 TCRs covered the entire spike protein, and the dominant responses fell in regions 160-218 and 743-854. Because no day 14 peak-response samples were available, repertoires were characterized only after the peak T cell response. Only a handful of AZD1222 recipients were SARS-CoV-2 seropositive at baseline, limiting conclusions about previously exposed vaccinees. After two AZD1222 doses, both the breadth and the depth of spike-specific TCRs were significantly higher than at day 0 and than in MenACWY recipients.

Based on the germline V gene (reference sequence), the CDR1 and CDR2 sequences are LNHDA and SQIVND. V lost 5 bases and J lost 9 bases; the stretch between them is 14 bases long. The CDR3 runs 14 residues from the cysteine to the phenylalanine. Of the read, only the CDR3 DNA is kept; its 42 bases are in frame from base 1. The sample was peripheral blood, taken on day 0 of AZD1222 vaccination. The source of this sequence is an adult in good health. The rearranged chain carries TRBV19 and TRBJ1-6, with TRBD1 tentatively as D gene (6 bases match). The CDR3: CASSVRGPGSPLHF. The bases read TGTGCCAGTAGTGTACGGGGGCCGGGTTCACCCCTCCACTTT.